This T cell receptor beta chain was documented in a study of blood T cell repertoires in COVID-19. Study overall: Whether acute or convalescent, the COVID-19 samples came from the United States, Italy and Spain. Sources were T cells, B-cell-depleted T cells, or PBMCs; the material itself was cDNA or gDNA.

In the authors' methods: Estimates of nucleated cell counts were drawn from the amplification of reference gene primers. Sequenced by immunoSEQ multiplex PCR; TCRdb stores in-frame clones only, minus some. Clone size and V and J calls were adopted from that table, with D and trimming inferred from the DNA. The repertoire holds under 60,000 clones, with roughly 87% as singletons. The CDR3 spans 14 residues. V lost 4 bases, J lost 4 bases, and 6 bases stayed unmatched. Per germline, CDR1 LGHDT and CDR2 YNNKEL (reference sequence). The TCR was taken from a man aged 55-75 years with acute or convalescent COVID-19. The chain couples TRBV3-1 (or the pseudogene TRBV3-2) to TRBJ2-7, with TRBD2 matching over 8 bases. The sequenced sample was peripheral blood. CDR3 DNA: TGTGCCAGCAGCCTTCTGAGCGGGGGTTACGAGCAGTACTTC. Protein sequence: CASSLLSGGYEQYF.